This T cell receptor (beta chain) was sequenced in a study of blood T cell repertoires in COVID-19. Study in general: Material from acute and convalescent COVID-19 was sourced from the United States, Italy and Spain. From T cells, B-cell-depleted T cells, or PBMCs came the material, which was cDNA or gDNA.

TCRdb's table, derived via immunoSEQ multiplex PCR, lists solely in-frame clones and lacks some. The table includes about 83,000 clones, roughly 83% detected once. CDR3 length equals 14 residues. Germline V CDR1 and CDR2: MDHEN, SYDVKM. The germline V and J ends were trimmed by 3 bases and 2 bases, with 8 bases remaining between them. The sequencing sample was made of peripheral blood. The TCR comes from a man aged 50-60 years with active COVID-19. This chain links TRBV28 with TRBJ1-3, with no clear D. This CDR3 reads CASSFGGAGNTIYF. The CDR3 bases are TGTGCCAGCAGTTTTGGCGGGGCTGGAAACACCATATATTTT.